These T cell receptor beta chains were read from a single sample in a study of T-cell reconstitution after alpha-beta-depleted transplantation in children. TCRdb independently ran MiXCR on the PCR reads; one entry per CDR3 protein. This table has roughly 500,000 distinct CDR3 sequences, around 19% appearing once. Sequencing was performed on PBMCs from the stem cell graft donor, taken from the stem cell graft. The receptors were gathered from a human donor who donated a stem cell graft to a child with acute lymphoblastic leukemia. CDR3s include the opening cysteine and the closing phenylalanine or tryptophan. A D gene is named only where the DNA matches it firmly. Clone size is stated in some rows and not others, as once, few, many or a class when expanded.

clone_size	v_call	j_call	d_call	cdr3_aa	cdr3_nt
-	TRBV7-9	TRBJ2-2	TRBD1	CASSIGQGASGELFF	TGTGCCAGCAGCATTGGACAGGGGGCGTCCGGGGAGCTGTTTTTT
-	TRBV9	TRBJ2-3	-	CASEGGDTQYF	TGTGCCAGCGAGGGGGGGGATACGCAGTATTTT
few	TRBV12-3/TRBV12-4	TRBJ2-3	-	CASSLSGTVDTQYF	TGTGCCAGCAGTTTAAGTGGGACCGTGGATACGCAGTATTTT
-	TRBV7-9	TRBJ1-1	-	CASSNPGKGNTEAFF	TGTGCCAGCAGCAATCCGGGTAAGGGGAACACTGAAGCTTTCTTT
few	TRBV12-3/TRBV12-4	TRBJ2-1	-	CASSLGGGINEQFF	TGTGCCAGCAGTTTAGGGGGCGGGATCAATGAGCAGTTCTTC
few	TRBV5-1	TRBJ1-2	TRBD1	CASSQGQGADGYTF	TGCGCCAGCAGCCAAGGACAGGGGGCAGATGGCTACACCTTC
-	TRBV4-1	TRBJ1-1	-	CASSQLNSGTEAFF	TGCGCCAGCAGCCAATTAAACTCAGGGACTGAAGCTTTCTTT
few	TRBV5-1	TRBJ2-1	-	CASSARRANEQFF	TGCGCCAGCAGCGCTAGACGGGCCAATGAGCAGTTCTTC
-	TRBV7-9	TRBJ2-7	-	CASSLSGHSYEQYF	TGTGCCAGCAGCTTGTCCGGGCACTCCTACGAGCAGTACTTC
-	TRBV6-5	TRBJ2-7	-	CASGLDRPGDEQYF	TGTGCCAGCGGACTCGACCGGCCAGGAGACGAGCAGTACTTC
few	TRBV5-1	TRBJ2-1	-	CASSLGYSAHEQFF	TGCGCCAGCAGCTTGGGGTACAGTGCCCATGAGCAGTTCTTC
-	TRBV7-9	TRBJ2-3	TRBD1	CASSSRQGITDTQYF	TGTGCCAGCAGCTCCCGACAGGGTATTACAGATACGCAGTATTTT
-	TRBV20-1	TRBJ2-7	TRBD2	CSARDLEGGPSYEQYF	TGCAGTGCTAGAGATTTGGAGGGAGGGCCCTCCTACGAGCAGTACTTC
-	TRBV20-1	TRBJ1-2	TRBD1	CSARPDRGDGYTF	TGCAGTGCTAGGCCAGACAGGGGCGACGGCTACACCTTC
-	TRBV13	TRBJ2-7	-	CASSRLRGWDNEQYF	TGTGCCAGCAGCCGCCTACGGGGCTGGGACAACGAGCAGTACTTC
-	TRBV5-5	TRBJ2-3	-	CASSHSTRADTQYF	TGTGCCAGCAGCCACTCCACAAGGGCAGATACGCAGTATTTT
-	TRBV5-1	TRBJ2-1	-	CASSQRLDQPYNEQFF	TGCGCCAGCAGCCAGAGACTGGACCAACCCTACAATGAGCAGTTCTTC
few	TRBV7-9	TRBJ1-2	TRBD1	CASSPGQGATGYTF	TGTGCCAGCAGCCCTGGACAGGGAGCGACGGGCTACACCTTC
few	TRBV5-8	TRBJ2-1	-	CASSLFGQFF	TGTGCCAGCAGCTTGTTTGGGCAGTTCTTC
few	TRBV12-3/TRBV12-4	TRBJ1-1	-	CASSLVTGRSRTEAFF	TGTGCCAGCAGTTTAGTTACAGGGAGGTCGCGTACTGAAGCTTTCTTT
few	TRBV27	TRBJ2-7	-	CASKIPGEGYEQYF	TGTGCCAGCAAGATCCCAGGGGAGGGGTACGAGCAGTACTTC
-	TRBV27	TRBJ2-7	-	CASSQQDGSYEQYF	TGTGCCAGCAGCCAGCAGGACGGTTCCTACGAGCAGTACTTC
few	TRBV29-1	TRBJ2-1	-	CSATPGGEQFF	TGCAGCGCCACCCCCGGGGGTGAGCAGTTCTTC
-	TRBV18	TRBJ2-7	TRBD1	CASSPPGTGAEQYF	TGTGCCAGCTCACCACCGGGGACAGGGGCCGAGCAGTACTTC
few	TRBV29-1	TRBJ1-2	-	CSVDIGINYGYTF	TGCAGCGTTGATATCGGTATTAACTATGGCTACACCTTC
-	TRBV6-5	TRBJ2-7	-	CASSYYAGAYEQYF	TGTGCCAGCAGTTACTATGCCGGGGCCTACGAGCAGTACTTC
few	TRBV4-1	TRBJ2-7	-	CASSDKTAYEQYF	TGCGCCAGCAGTGACAAGACAGCCTACGAGCAGTACTTC
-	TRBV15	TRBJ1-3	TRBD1	CATSRDFGQGDTIYF	TGTGCCACCAGCCGAGATTTCGGACAGGGAGACACCATATATTTT
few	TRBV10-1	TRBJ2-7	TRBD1	CASSDRVGDYEQYF	TGCGCCAGCAGCGACAGGGTGGGGGACTACGAGCAGTACTTC
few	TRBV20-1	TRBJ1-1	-	CSARSPAVSTEAFF	TGCAGTGCTAGAAGTCCAGCGGTAAGCACTGAAGCTTTCTTT
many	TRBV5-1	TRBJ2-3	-	CASSFDRLTDTQYF	TGCGCCAGCAGCTTTGACAGACTCACAGATACGCAGTATTTT
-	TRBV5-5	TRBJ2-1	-	CASSFGLTYSYNEQFF	TGTGCCAGCAGCTTCGGACTTACGTACTCCTACAATGAGCAGTTCTTC
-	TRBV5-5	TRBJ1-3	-	CASSLELAKGYTIYF	TGTGCCAGCAGCTTGGAACTGGCGAAGGGATACACCATATATTTT
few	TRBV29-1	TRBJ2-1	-	CSVPGSAGALYNEQFF	TGCAGCGTTCCCGGCTCCGCGGGGGCGCTCTACAATGAGCAGTTCTTC
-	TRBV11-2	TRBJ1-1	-	CASSLNRDVAAFF	TGTGCCAGCAGCTTAAACAGGGACGTTGCAGCTTTCTTT
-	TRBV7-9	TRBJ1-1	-	CASSSRQYTEAFF	TGTGCCAGCAGCTCTCGACAGTACACTGAAGCTTTCTTT
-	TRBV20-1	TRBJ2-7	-	CSANQPDTNSYEQYF	TGCAGTGCTAACCAACCGGACACCAACTCCTACGAGCAGTACTTC
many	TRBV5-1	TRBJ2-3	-	CASSWGASTDTQYF	TGCGCCAGCAGCTGGGGGGCCAGCACAGATACGCAGTATTTT
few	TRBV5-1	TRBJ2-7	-	CASSLGLGIPYEQYF	TGCGCCAGCAGCTTGGGTCTGGGAATCCCCTACGAGCAGTACTTC
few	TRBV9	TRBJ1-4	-	CASSAGITDTNEKLFF	TGTGCCAGCAGCGCTGGAATTACAGATACGAATGAAAAACTGTTTTTT
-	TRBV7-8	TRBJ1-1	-	CASSLVPVGTEAFF	TGTGCCAGCAGCTTAGTACCGGTGGGCACTGAAGCTTTCTTT
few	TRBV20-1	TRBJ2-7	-	CSSTSWGRRGSYEQYF	TGCAGTTCCACTAGTTGGGGGCGAAGGGGCTCCTACGAGCAGTACTTC
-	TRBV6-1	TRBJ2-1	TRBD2	CASSPLGPLAGMPYNEQFF	TGTGCCAGCAGCCCACTGGGCCCACTAGCGGGGATGCCCTACAATGAGCAGTTCTTC
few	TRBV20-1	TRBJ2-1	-	CSAIPWGLDNEQFF	TGCAGTGCTATACCCTGGGGGCTGGACAATGAGCAGTTCTTC
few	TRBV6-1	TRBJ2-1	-	CASSPRGPSSYNEQFF	TGTGCCAGCAGTCCCAGGGGCCCGAGCTCCTACAATGAGCAGTTCTTC
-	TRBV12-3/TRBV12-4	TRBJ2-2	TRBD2	CASSFFIRLAYFPNTGELFF	TGTGCCAGCAGTTTCTTTATTCGACTAGCGTATTTTCCGAACACCGGGGAGCTGTTTTTT
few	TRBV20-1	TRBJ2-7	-	CSATTYEQYF	TGCAGTGCCACCACTTACGAGCAGTACTTC
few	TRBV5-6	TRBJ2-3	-	CASSQSRQAQYF	TGTGCCAGCAGCCAAAGCCGGCAAGCGCAGTATTTT
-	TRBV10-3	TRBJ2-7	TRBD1	CAISEPGQGAHEQYF	TGTGCCATCAGTGAGCCGGGACAGGGGGCCCACGAGCAGTACTTC
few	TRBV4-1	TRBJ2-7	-	CASSQYGFSYEQYF	TGCGCCAGCAGCCAATATGGGTTTTCCTACGAGCAGTACTTC
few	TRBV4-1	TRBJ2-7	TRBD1	CASSQDRNRGSSYEQYF	TGCGCCAGCAGCCAGGATAGGAACAGGGGGAGCTCCTACGAGCAGTACTTC
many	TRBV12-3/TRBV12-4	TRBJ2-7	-	CASRGLSYEQYF	TGTGCCAGCCGCGGACTCTCCTACGAGCAGTACTTC
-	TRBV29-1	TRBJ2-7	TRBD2	CSVGGSGSYEQYF	TGCAGCGTTGGGGGTAGCGGGAGCTACGAGCAGTACTTC
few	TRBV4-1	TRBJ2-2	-	CASSQGWNTGELFF	TGCGCCAGCAGCCAAGGCTGGAACACCGGGGAGCTGTTTTTT
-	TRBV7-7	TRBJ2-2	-	CASSSNSIKRGWNGELFF	TGTGCCAGCAGCTCTAACAGTATAAAAAGGGGATGGAACGGGGAGCTGTTTTTT
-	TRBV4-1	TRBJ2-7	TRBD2	CASSQEGAGGISSYEQYF	TGCGCCAGCAGCCAAGAGGGGGCGGGAGGGATCAGCTCCTACGAGCAGTACTTC
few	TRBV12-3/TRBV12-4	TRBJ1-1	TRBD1	CASSMTGTPEAFF	TGTGCCAGCAGCATGACAGGGACCCCTGAAGCTTTCTTT
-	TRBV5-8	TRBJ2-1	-	CASSLTSSMYNEQFF	TGTGCCAGCAGCCTCACTAGCAGCATGTACAATGAGCAGTTCTTC
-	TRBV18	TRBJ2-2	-	CASSPTNYRELFF	TGTGCCAGCTCACCAACAAATTACCGGGAGCTGTTTTTT
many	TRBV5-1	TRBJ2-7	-	CASSFDLYEQYF	TGCGCCAGCAGCTTCGACCTCTACGAGCAGTACTTC